This entry concerns a single T cell receptor (beta chain). In its sample, this clonotype was seen a few times. No cognate antigen has been identified for it. No much larger clone is present one base from it, and per-base qualities are unavailable. This record comes from a study of spatial heterogeneity in lung cancer (dated by TCRdb to between 2018 and 2020). Regarding the complete study: Beta-chain transcripts were consistently detected in greater numbers than alpha-chain transcripts, which likely reflects a higher abundance of beta-chain transcripts. In the raw uncorrected reads, each unique combination of TCR and UMI appeared more than ten times on average. Both alpha and beta chains were TCR-sequenced in samples taken at surgery, namely 220 tumor regions, 62 to 70 matched nontumor lung samples and just over 55 PBMC samples. Nonsynonymous mutation counts, determined by whole-exome sequencing of tumor tissue, were related to TCR repertoire features. TCR alpha and beta repertoires were quantitatively compared across multiple tumor regions, matched nontumor lung and blood in non-small cell lung cancer.

The sample's time point label is to be understood as: sample taken at primary tumor resection. TCR sequencing used whole RNA extracted from tumor and nontumor lung tissue, or from cryopreserved PBMC samples, without cell sorting. Samples were obtained from approximately 72 patients with early-stage, untreated non-small cell lung cancer from the lung TRACERx cohort. Only patients for whom sufficient RNA was available from at least two tumor regions were selected for TCR sequencing. Overall results and qualifications from the work: Additional single-cell paired TCR alpha and beta sequencing was considered necessary to confirm, at a functional level, the hypothesis that regional TCRs recognize regional mutations. Ubiquitous expanded tumor TCRs showed up in blood more often at tumor resection than at routine follow-up.

Libraries were constructed by 5' RACE. Instrument on record: NextSeq 500. The TCR library protocol attached a unique molecular identifier to each TCR cDNA molecule to allow correction of PCR and sequencing errors. Processing in the source paper ran as follows. TCR identification, UMI-based error correction and CDR3 extraction were all carried out with Decombinator tools. Expanded TCRs were defined as those above a frequency of 2 per 1,000, corresponding to the top 1% of the tumor frequency distribution. Renyi diversity was computed with the R vegan package after each repertoire had been subsampled 100 times to 5,000 TCRs. CDR3 similarity networks were constructed using string-kernel similarity of amino acid triplets, with links drawn between CDR3s whose pairwise similarity was above 0.82. The public reads were reprocessed in TCRdb via fastp at Q25 and MiXCR, keeping in-frame beta chains. Each entry is one CDR3 protein sequence, shown with its most common DNA and genes. In this record, the V and J calls reflect TCRdb's handling and not the investigators' own analysis. A total of 90,000 to 95,000 distinct CDR3 sequences appear in this sample, 9.5% to 15% of them only once. The ten largest make up over 40% of the sample.

The sequencing here drew on PBMCs, taken at surgery. The clonotype was recovered from a male donor with early-stage non-small cell lung cancer.

The CDR3: CASSSGHFGGSNQPQHF. The nucleotide sequence reads as follows: TGTGCCAGCAGCTCGGGTCATTTCGGAGGTAGCAATCAGCCCCAGCATTTT. Here the chain combines TRBV7-2 and TRBJ1-5; the D gene cannot be resolved reliably. V and J lose 4 bases and 0 bases, and a span of 16 bases separates them. Via the germline V gene, CDR1 is SGHTA and CDR2 FQGNSA. The CDR3 spans 17 residues, from the cysteine through the phenylalanine. Here the CDR3 DNA is all that survives: 51 bases in frame from base 1.